Listed below are T cell receptor beta chains from one sample, sequenced in a study of memory CD4+ T cells and cytomegalovirus serostatus. Clones were read by immunoSEQ multiplex PCR, and TCRdb kept only the in-frame ones, dropping some. In the table there are around 62,000 clones, about 78% of which are singletons. Sequencing was performed on memory CD4+ T cells from blood. These receptors were collected from an adult in good health and CMV-seropositive. CDR3s include the opening cysteine and the closing phenylalanine or tryptophan. The D gene is left open where the match is weak. Only some rows state a clone size, as once, few, many or a class for expanded clones.

clone_size	v_call	d_call	j_call	cdr3_aa	cdr3_nt
-	TRBV6-6	-	TRBJ2-7	CASSYYRTAIQYF	TGTGCCAGCAGTTACTACCGGACAGCCATCCAGTACTTC
-	TRBV18	TRBD1	TRBJ1-2	CASSPSGQGDGNYGYTF	TGTGCCAGCTCACCCTCGGGACAGGGGGACGGGAACTATGGCTACACCTTC
-	TRBV7-2	-	TRBJ1-1	CASSLEGNTEAFF	TGTGCCAGCAGCTTGGAAGGGAACACTGAAGCTTTCTTT
-	TRBV4-2	-	TRBJ1-5	CASSQVAGGNQPQHF	TGTGCCAGCAGCCAAGTAGCAGGGGGCAATCAGCCCCAGCATTTT
-	TRBV5-6	TRBD1	TRBJ2-1	CASSRTGNGDNEQFF	TGTGCCAGCAGCCGGACAGGGAATGGCGACAATGAGCAGTTCTTC
-	TRBV11-2	TRBD2	TRBJ2-1	CASSLEASGGYNEQFF	TGTGCCAGCAGCTTAGAGGCTAGCGGGGGGTACAATGAGCAGTTCTTC
-	TRBV29-1	TRBD2	TRBJ2-3	CSGASGSTDTQYF	TGCAGCGGGGCTAGCGGGAGCACAGATACGCAGTATTTT
-	TRBV27	TRBD1	TRBJ2-3	CASKEGGASDTQYF	TGTGCCAGCAAGGAAGGGGGCGCCTCAGATACGCAGTATTTT
-	TRBV4-3	-	TRBJ2-2	CASSQEVASGTGELFF	TGCGCCAGCAGCCAAGAAGTAGCCAGCGGGACCGGGGAGCTGTTTTTT
-	TRBV19	TRBD1	TRBJ1-1	CASRAQPGTGFGEAFF	TGTGCCAGTCGAGCCCAACCCGGGACAGGGTTTGGTGAAGCTTTCTTT
-	TRBV28	TRBD1	TRBJ2-5	CASSSPQGAGGQETQYF	TGTGCCAGCAGTTCTCCGCAGGGGGCAGGGGGTCAAGAGACCCAGTACTTC
-	TRBV6-1	-	TRBJ1-5	CASSEGNQPQHF	TGTGCCAGCAGTGAAGGGAATCAGCCCCAGCATTTT
-	TRBV28	-	TRBJ1-2	CASSSPGMNGYTF	TGTGCCAGCAGTTCCCCGGGGATGAATGGCTACACCTTC
-	TRBV7-2	-	TRBJ2-2	CASSLGPTGELFF	TGTGCCAGCAGCTTAGGTCCTACCGGGGAGCTGTTTTTT
-	TRBV7-8	TRBD1	TRBJ2-7	CASSLSSGAGGEQYF	TGTGCCAGCAGCCTGTCGAGCGGAGCAGGGGGCGAGCAGTACTTC
few	TRBV18	-	TRBJ2-2	CASSSAGTGELFF	TGTGCCAGCTCATCGGCAGGCACCGGGGAGCTGTTTTTT
few	TRBV19	-	TRBJ1-5	CATGPNQPQHF	TGTGCCACCGGGCCAAATCAGCCCCAGCATTTT
-	TRBV19	TRBD2	TRBJ2-1	CASSIRSGSIYNEQFF	TGTGCCAGTAGTATACGAAGCGGGAGTATCTACAATGAGCAGTTCTTC
-	TRBV13	-	TRBJ2-1	CASSPFFLRDEPSYNEQFF	TGTGCCAGCAGCCCCTTTTTTCTCCGGGACGAGCCGTCCTACAATGAGCAGTTCTTC
-	TRBV2	-	TRBJ2-2	CASSKGGGTGELFF	TGTGCCAGCAGTAAAGGTGGGGGGACCGGGGAGCTGTTTTTT
-	TRBV6-5	TRBD1	TRBJ2-1	CASSYSGTGLYEQFF	TGTGCCAGCAGTTACTCCGGGACAGGGTTGTATGAGCAGTTCTTC
-	TRBV6-1	-	TRBJ2-5	CASSEYGRVQETQYF	TGTGCCAGCAGTGAATATGGCAGGGTCCAAGAGACCCAGTACTTC
-	TRBV2	-	TRBJ1-6	CASLGGFGNSPLHF	TGTGCCAGCCTTGGGGGGTTTGGTAATTCACCCCTCCACTTT
-	TRBV18	TRBD2	TRBJ2-1	CASSPRKRGSYNEQFF	TGTGCCAGCTCACCACGAAAGCGGGGTTCCTACAATGAGCAGTTCTTC
-	TRBV15	TRBD1	TRBJ1-1	CATSSAGGVMNTEAFF	TGTGCCACCAGCAGTGCAGGGGGCGTTATGAACACTGAAGCTTTCTTT
medium-sized	TRBV2	-	TRBJ1-1	CASSVGLKNTEAFF	TGTGCCAGCAGTGTGGGACTGAAGAACACTGAAGCTTTCTTT
-	TRBV10-3	TRBD2	TRBJ2-3	CAISDRLAGITDTQYF	TGTGCCATCAGTGACCGGCTAGCGGGGATCACAGATACGCAGTATTTT
few	TRBV5-1	TRBD1	TRBJ2-5	CASSLGDRDQETQYF	TGCGCCAGCAGCTTGGGGGACAGGGACCAAGAGACCCAGTACTTC
few	TRBV7-2	TRBD2	TRBJ2-7	CASSNSGRTHEQYF	TGTGCCAGCAGCAATAGCGGGAGAACCCACGAGCAGTACTTC
-	TRBV5-1	-	TRBJ1-4	CASSREQAEKLFF	TGCGCCAGCAGTCGGGAACAGGCGGAAAAACTGTTTTTT
-	TRBV27	-	TRBJ2-3	CASSATGTAGRVTQYF	TGTGCCAGCAGTGCCACCGGGACAGCGGGAAGGGTGACGCAGTATTTT
-	TRBV19	-	TRBJ2-2	CASSERVGYTGELFF	TGTGCCAGTAGCGAAAGAGTGGGATACACCGGGGAGCTGTTTTTT
-	TRBV5-1	-	TRBJ2-7	CASSPRGAGSYEQYF	TGCGCCAGCAGCCCTCGGGGGGCGGGATCATACGAGCAGTACTTC
-	TRBV11-1	TRBD1	TRBJ1-1	CASSGQGGGTEAFF	TGTGCCAGCAGCGGCCAGGGGGGCGGCACTGAAGCTTTCTTT
-	TRBV5-1	-	TRBJ1-1	CASSLYTGEAFF	TGCGCCAGCAGCCTGTATACAGGGGAAGCTTTCTTT
once	TRBV9	-	TRBJ1-4	CASSQRGLLGEKLFF	TGTGCCAGCAGCCAGAGGGGGTTATTGGGTGAAAAACTGTTTTTT
-	TRBV9	TRBD2	TRBJ2-2	CASSLAGPTGELFF	TGTGCCAGCAGCCTAGCGGGACCAACCGGGGAGCTGTTTTTT
-	TRBV7-2	-	TRBJ2-3	CASSLATPQYF	TGTGCCAGCAGCTTAGCGACTCCGCAGTATTTT
medium-sized	TRBV28	TRBD2	TRBJ2-1	CASRHPTLAGNYNEQFF	TGTGCCAGCAGACACCCAACCCTAGCGGGCAACTACAATGAGCAGTTCTTC
-	TRBV19	-	TRBJ1-6	CASSSQARNNSPLHF	TGTGCCAGTAGTTCGCAGGCTCGTAATAATTCACCCCTCCACTTT
-	TRBV6-5	-	TRBJ1-2	CASSYKEGSNAHF	TGTGCCAGCAGTTACAAGGAGGGGTCGAATGCCCACTTC
-	TRBV7-3	-	TRBJ1-1	CASSVNRRNTEAFF	TGTGCCAGCAGTGTGAATAGGAGGAACACTGAAGCTTTCTTT
-	TRBV10-3	-	TRBJ1-5	CATREGRRPDQPQHF	TGTGCCACCCGGGAGGGGCGCAGGCCCGATCAGCCCCAGCATTTT
-	TRBV4-1	-	TRBJ1-4	CASSQLYEKLFF	TGCGCCAGCAGCCAGCTTTATGAAAAACTGTTTTTT
-	TRBV7-9	-	TRBJ2-3	CASSLVGGSTDTQYF	TGTGCCAGCAGCTTAGTTGGGGGAAGCACAGATACGCAGTATTTT
few	TRBV28	-	TRBJ1-1	CASSFLPGFRGTEAFF	TGTGCCAGCAGTTTTCTGCCAGGGTTTAGGGGCACTGAAGCTTTCTTT
-	TRBV5-1	-	TRBJ2-5	CASSFEGFETQYF	TGCGCCAGCAGCTTTGAGGGGTTTGAGACCCAGTACTTC
-	TRBV7-2	TRBD2	TRBJ2-3	CASSVLSGRFGDTQYF	TGTGCCAGCAGCGTCCTGAGCGGGAGATTTGGAGATACGCAGTATTTT
-	TRBV4-2	TRBD2	TRBJ2-1	CASSQESGRASVEQFF	TGTGCCAGCAGCCAAGAAAGCGGGAGGGCCTCGGTTGAGCAGTTCTTC
-	TRBV20-1	-	TRBJ1-1	CSASMNTEAFF	TGCAGTGCTAGTATGAACACTGAAGCTTTCTTT
-	TRBV4-1	-	TRBJ2-7	CASSQEFAQGGYEQYF	TGCGCCAGCAGCCAAGAATTTGCGCAGGGCGGGTACGAGCAGTACTTC
-	TRBV18	-	TRBJ1-5	CASSPLRGGKGNQPQHF	TGTGCCAGCTCACCACTTCGTGGGGGGAAGGGCAATCAGCCCCAGCATTTT
-	TRBV4-2	TRBD1	TRBJ2-5	CASSQDNRGETQYF	TGTGCCAGCAGCCAAGATAACAGGGGAGAGACCCAGTACTTC
once	TRBV7-8	TRBD1	TRBJ2-7	CASSLARTGGGEQYF	TGTGCCAGCAGCTTAGCACGGACAGGGGGGGGCGAGCAGTACTTC
-	TRBV25-1	TRBD1	TRBJ1-3	CASSEGTGVGNTIYF	TGTGCCAGCAGTGAAGGGACAGGGGTTGGAAACACCATATATTTT
-	TRBV5-4	-	TRBJ2-5	CASSLDRQTQETQYF	TGTGCCAGCAGCTTGGACCGACAGACCCAAGAGACCCAGTACTTC
once	TRBV12-5	-	TRBJ2-1	CASGLVDGRSSYNEQFF	TGTGCTAGTGGTTTGGTCGATGGTCGGAGCTCCTACAATGAGCAGTTCTTC
-	TRBV19	-	TRBJ2-5	CASSPLRGLGETQYF	TGTGCCAGTAGTCCACTCCGGGGGTTAGGGGAGACCCAGTACTTC
-	TRBV30	-	TRBJ1-1	CAWSRGMAEAFF	TGTGCCTGGAGTCGGGGGATGGCTGAAGCTTTCTTT
-	TRBV6-1	TRBD1	TRBJ1-2	CASSEDRGNYGYTF	TGTGCCAGCAGTGAAGACAGGGGGAACTATGGCTACACCTTC